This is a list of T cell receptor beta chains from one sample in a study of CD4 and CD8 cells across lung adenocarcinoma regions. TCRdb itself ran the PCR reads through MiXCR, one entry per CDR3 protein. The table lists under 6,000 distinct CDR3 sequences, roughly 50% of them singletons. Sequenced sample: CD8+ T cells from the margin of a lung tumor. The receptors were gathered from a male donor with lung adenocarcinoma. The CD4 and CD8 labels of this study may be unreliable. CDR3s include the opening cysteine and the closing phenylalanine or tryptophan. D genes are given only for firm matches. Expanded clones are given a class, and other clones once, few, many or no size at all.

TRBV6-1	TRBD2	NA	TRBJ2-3	TGTGCCAGCGGGGACTATGAGCAGTATTTT	CASGDYEQYF
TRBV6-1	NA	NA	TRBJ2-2	TGTGCCAGCAGTGAGACAGGCACCGGGGAGCTGTTTTTT	CASSETGTGELFF
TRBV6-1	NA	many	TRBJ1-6	TGTGCCAGCAGTGCGGGACCGTATAATTCACCCCTCCACTTT	CASSAGPYNSPLHF
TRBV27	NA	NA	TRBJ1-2	TGTGCCAGCAGTCCAGGGCTCGACTATGGCTACACCTTC	CASSPGLDYGYTF
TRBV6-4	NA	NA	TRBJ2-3	TGTGCCAGCAGGGGCCGGGACACAGATACGCAGTATTTT	CASRGRDTDTQYF
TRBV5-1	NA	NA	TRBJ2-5	TGCGCCAACAGCTCAACTGGGACTTCCCAAGAGACCCAGTACTTC	CANSSTGTSQETQYF
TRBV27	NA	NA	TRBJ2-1	TGTGCCAGCAGTCCTCATCGGCGGTACGTCCAGTTCTTC	CASSPHRRYVQFF
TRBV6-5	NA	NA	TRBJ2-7	TGTGCCAGCAGTTACTCGGCTAATACGGGGACCTACGAGCAGTACTTC	CASSYSANTGTYEQYF
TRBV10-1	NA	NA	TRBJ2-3	TGCGCCAGGGTGCTGGGGGGCAGTGACACAGATACCCAGTATTTT	CARVLGGSDTDTQYF
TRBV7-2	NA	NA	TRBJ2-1	TGTGCCAGCAGCTTAGCCAGCTACAATGAGCAGTTCTTC	CASSLASYNEQFF
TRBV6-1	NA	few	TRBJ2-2	TGTGCCAGCCGATCGGGCGTTAGCGGCCCTAACACCGGGGAGCTGTTTTTT	CASRSGVSGPNTGELFF
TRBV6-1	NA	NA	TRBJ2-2	TGTGCCAGCAATCAGTTCGCGAACACCGGGGAGCTGTTTTTT	CASNQFANTGELFF
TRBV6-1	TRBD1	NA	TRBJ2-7	TGTGCCAGCATTGGACAGGGAGCCTACGAGCAGTACTTC	CASIGQGAYEQYF
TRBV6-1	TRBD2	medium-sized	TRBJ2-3	TGTGCCAGCAGTGAAACTAGCGGGGGGGCAGATACGCAGTATTTT	CASSETSGGADTQYF
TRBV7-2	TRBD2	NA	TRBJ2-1	TGTGCCAGCAGCTCTCCGGGACTAGCGGGGTACAATGAGCAGTTCTTC	CASSSPGLAGYNEQFF
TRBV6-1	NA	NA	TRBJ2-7	TGTGCCAGCCGGGACAACCCCTACGAGCAGTACTTC	CASRDNPYEQYF
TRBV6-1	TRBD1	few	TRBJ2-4	TGTGCCACCAAGGTCCCGGGACAGGGAAACATTCAGTACTTC	CATKVPGQGNIQYF
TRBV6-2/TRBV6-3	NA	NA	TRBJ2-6	TGTGCCAGCAGTTACTCGGGCAGGGCTGGGGCCAACGTCCTGACTTTC	CASSYSGRAGANVLTF
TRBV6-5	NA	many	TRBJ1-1	TGTGCCAGCAGGGTACTCATGAACACTGAAGCTTTCTTT	CASRVLMNTEAFF
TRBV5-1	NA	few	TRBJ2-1	TGCGCCAGCAGCGGGGACGGTCGGGATGAGCAGTTCTTC	CASSGDGRDEQFF
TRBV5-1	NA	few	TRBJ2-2	TGCGCCAGTCCAGCAAAGCCCGGGGAGCTGTTTTTT	CASPAKPGELFF
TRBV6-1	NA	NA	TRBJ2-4	TGTGCCAGCAGCTCGGGGCCGGGAGCAAAATATACGCAGTACTTC	CASSSGPGAKYTQYF
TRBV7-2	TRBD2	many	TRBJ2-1	TGTGCCAGCAGCTTCCGGACTAGCGGGCGGAATGAGCAGTTCTTC	CASSFRTSGRNEQFF
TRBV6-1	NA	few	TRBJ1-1	TGTGCCAGCAGGGCAGGGGTGAACACTGAAGCTTTCTTT	CASRAGVNTEAFF
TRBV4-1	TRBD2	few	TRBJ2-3	TGCGCCAGCAGCCAATTGGTGCGGGGAAGCGGGAGGGCCTTGGGCATCACATATACGCAGTATTTT	CASSQLVRGSGRALGITYTQYF
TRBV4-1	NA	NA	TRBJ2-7	TGCGCCAGCAGCCAAGATTTCGGACCAATGAGCTCCTACGAGCAGTACTTC	CASSQDFGPMSSYEQYF
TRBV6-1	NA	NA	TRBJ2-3	TGTGCCAGCACCCAAAGGCGGTACGCTAGCACAGATACGCAGTATTTT	CASTQRRYASTDTQYF
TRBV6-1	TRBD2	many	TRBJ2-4	TGTGCCAGCAGTGAAATGGCTAGCGGGAGAAACATTCAGTACTTC	CASSEMASGRNIQYF
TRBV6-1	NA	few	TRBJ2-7	TGTGCCAGCAGTGAAGCGGGGCAGAGAGCCTACGAGCAGTACTTC	CASSEAGQRAYEQYF
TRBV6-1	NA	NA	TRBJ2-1	TGTGCCAGCAGTGAGACAAGGGCCTACGAGCAGTTCTTC	CASSETRAYEQFF
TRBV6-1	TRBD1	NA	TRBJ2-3	TGTGCGGGCAGAGGGGGCGGTTGGGAAGATACGCAGTATTTT	CAGRGGGWEDTQYF
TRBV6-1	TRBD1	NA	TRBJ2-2	TGTGCCAGCAGTGAAGCGACAGGGGGCACCGGGGAGCTGTTTTTT	CASSEATGGTGELFF
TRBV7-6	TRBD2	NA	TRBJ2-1	TGTGCCAGCAGCCCACCCCCTCTAGCGGGAGGGCCCGATGAGCAGTTCTTC	CASSPPPLAGGPDEQFF
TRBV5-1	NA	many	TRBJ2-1	TGCGCCAGCAGCGTCATGAGCTCCTACAATGAGCAGTTCTTC	CASSVMSSYNEQFF
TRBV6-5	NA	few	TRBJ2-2	TGTGCCAGCAGTTACACGACTGGCCGCGGGACGCTGTATTTT	CASSYTTGRGTLYF
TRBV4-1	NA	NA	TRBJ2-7	TGCGCCAGCAGCCAAGATATGTGGAACCCCTACGAGCAGTACTTC	CASSQDMWNPYEQYF
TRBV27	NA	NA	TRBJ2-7	TGTGCCAGCAGTTTTCTCTCCGGCGAGCAGTACTTC	CASSFLSGEQYF
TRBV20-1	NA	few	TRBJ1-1	TGCAGTGCTAGGACGAGAATGAACACTGAAGCTTTCTTT	CSARTRMNTEAFF
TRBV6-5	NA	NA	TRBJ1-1	TGTGCCAGCAGTTCCGGGGGGGGGAGACCTGAAGCTTTCTTT	CASSSGGGRPEAFF
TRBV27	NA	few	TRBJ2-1	TGTGCCAGCAGGCCGTCCCGAGACTCATTTGCCAATGAGCAGTTCTTC	CASRPSRDSFANEQFF
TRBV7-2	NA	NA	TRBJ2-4	TGTGCCAGCAGCAGTTCTAATTCCAAAAACATTCAGTACTTC	CASSSSNSKNIQYF
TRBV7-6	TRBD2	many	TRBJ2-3	TGTGCCAGCAGCCCAACCCCCTCCAGCGGGAGGACAGATACGCAGTATTTT	CASSPTPSSGRTDTQYF
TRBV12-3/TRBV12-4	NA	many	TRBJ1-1	TGTGCCAGCAGTTTGTCAGGGGAGGAGGCTTTCTTT	CASSLSGEEAFF
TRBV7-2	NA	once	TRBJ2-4	TGTGCCAGCAGCTTAGGGGGCGGTGACCGAAACACCCAGTACTTC	CASSLGGGDRNTQYF
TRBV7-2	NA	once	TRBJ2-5	TGTGCCAGCAGCTTAGTTTCGTTGTTGGGGGCCTCCCAAGAGACCCAGTACTTC	CASSLVSLLGASQETQYF
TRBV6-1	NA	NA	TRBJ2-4	TGTGCCAGCAGACCGGGACCTCCGGAAGGAAGGCGGTTCTTC	CASRPGPPEGRRFF